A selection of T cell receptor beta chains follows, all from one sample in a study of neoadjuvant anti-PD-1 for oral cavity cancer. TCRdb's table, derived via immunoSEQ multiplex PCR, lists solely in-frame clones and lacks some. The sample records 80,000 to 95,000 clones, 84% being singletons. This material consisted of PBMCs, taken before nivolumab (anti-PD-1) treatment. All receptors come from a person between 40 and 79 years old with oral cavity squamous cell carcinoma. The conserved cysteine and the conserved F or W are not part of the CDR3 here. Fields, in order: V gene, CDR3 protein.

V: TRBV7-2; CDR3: ASSILAGPHTDTQY
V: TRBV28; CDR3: ASSRLGLAGDNEQF
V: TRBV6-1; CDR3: ASSQRGSGTGELF
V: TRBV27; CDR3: ASSPGQGVGGYT
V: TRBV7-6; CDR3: ASSPGLRSYEQY
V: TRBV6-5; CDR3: ASSYATGSTDTQY
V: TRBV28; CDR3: ASSPHGRGYNEQF
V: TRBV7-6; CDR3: ASTLGSAAAQETQY
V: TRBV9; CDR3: ASSGGGGTEAF
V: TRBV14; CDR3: ASSQDSDSYEQY
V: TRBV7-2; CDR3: ASSLMSAYSNQPQH
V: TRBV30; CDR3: AWGTGGLIGINQPQH
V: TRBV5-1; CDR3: ASSGTSTDTQY
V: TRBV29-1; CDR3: SVGVGLLYGYT
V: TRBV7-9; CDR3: ASTDRVDQPQH
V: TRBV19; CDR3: ASRSILGDTQY
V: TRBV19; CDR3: ASSIGGDGYT
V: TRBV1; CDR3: TSSPSKYGYT
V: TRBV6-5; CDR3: ASSYSGNEQF
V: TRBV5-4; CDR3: ASSLERYSYGYT
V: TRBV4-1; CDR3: ASSQVRDTNTEAF
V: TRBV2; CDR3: ASRGEINQPQH
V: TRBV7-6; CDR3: ASSLGVGDANQPQH
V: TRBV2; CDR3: ASSRLSVLF
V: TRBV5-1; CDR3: ASRSSTDTQY
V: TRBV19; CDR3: ASSGPFNYGYT
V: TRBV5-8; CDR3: ASSSQFTGGRGYEQY
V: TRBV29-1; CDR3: SAEAQGPEAF
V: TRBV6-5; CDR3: ASSRTGESGYT
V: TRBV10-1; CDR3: ASSAGTRGDEQF
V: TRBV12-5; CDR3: ASGEAGEGTLYNEQF
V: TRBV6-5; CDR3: ASSLGHPNTEAF
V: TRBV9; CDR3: ASSPGQKGNEKLF
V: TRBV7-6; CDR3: ASSSGLADTGELF
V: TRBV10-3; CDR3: AISGTSGRTGELF
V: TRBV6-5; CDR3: ASRKVGTDTQY
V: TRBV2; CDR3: ASSEAQWAGVYSYNEQF